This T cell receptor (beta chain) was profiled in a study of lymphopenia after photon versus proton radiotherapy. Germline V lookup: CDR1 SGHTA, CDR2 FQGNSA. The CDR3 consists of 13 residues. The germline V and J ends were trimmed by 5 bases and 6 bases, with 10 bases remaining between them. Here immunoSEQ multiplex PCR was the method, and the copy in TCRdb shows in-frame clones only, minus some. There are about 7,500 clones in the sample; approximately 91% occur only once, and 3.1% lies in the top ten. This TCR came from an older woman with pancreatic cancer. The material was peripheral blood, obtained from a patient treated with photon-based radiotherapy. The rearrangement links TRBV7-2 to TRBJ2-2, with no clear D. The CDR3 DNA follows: TGTGCCAGCAGCCCTATAGATGCCGGGGAGCTGTTTTTT. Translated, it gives CASSPIDAGELFF.